The next 19 T cell receptor beta chains were all read from a single sample in a study of cytomegalovirus exposure and HLA in healthy donors. 60 Vbeta and 13 Jbeta primers were used in PCR. The repertoire was sequenced with immunoSEQ multiplex PCR; TCRdb's copy has only in-frame clones and lacks some. The sample lists around 140,000 clones; 75% to 85% were seen once. Sequenced input: PBMCs. These TCRs come from a man aged 35-49 years in good health and CMV-seronegative.

By its share, this clone is medium-sized. Other nucleotide sequences in the sample specify the same CDR3. The CDR3 DNA reads as TGTGCCAGCAACATACAGGGAATGGACTCACCCCTCCACTTT. This sequence encodes CASNIQGMDSPLHF. The chain combines TRBV5-5 with TRBJ1-6; D might be TRBD1 (6 bases). V lost 6 bases to trimming and J lost 10 bases, with 17 bases between them. Per the germline V gene, CDR1 is SGHKS and CDR2 is YYEKEE (reference sequence). There are 14 residues in the CDR3.

The chain carries TRBV5-1 and TRBJ2-1; D is perhaps TRBD2 (5 bases). CDR1 and CDR2 from the germline V gene are SGHRS and YFSETQ. V lost 4 bases and J lost 1, with 12 bases in between. There are 15 residues in the CDR3. The CDR3 bases are TGCGCCAGCAGCCCCGGAGGTGTTTCCTACAATGAGCAGTTCTTC. The encoded protein is CASSPGGVSYNEQFF.

The chain has TRBV9 and TRBJ2-5; D is perhaps TRBD1 (6 bases). The CDR3 has 14 residues. CDR1 and CDR2 from the germline V gene are SGDLS and YYNGEE. The V and J ends lost 0 bases and 9 bases respectively, with 15 bases between them. CDR3 region: CASSVGDNPGAQYF. For the CDR3, the DNA is TGTGCCAGCAGCGTAGGGGACAATCCAGGGGCCCAGTACTTC.

This clone was counted between two and nine times. The chain uses TRBV7-2 and TRBJ1-1; 11 positions match TRBD1. Germline lookup yields CDR1 SGHTA and CDR2 FQGNSA. V was pared by 4 bases and J by 9 bases, with 7 bases of the junction left unmatched. The CDR3 sequence is 14 residues long. As DNA, the CDR3 is TGTGCCAGCAGCTCTGGGACAGGGGGGATGAAAGCTTTCTTT. Its translation is CASSSGTGGMKAFF. Using reference TRBV7-2 and TRBJ1-1 for the parts outside the CDR3, the full variable domain is GAGVSQSPSNKVTEKGKDVELRCDPISGHTALYWYRQSLGQGLEFLIYFQGNSAPDKSGLPSDRFSAERTGGSVSTLTIQRTQQEDSAVYLCASSSGTGGMKAFFGQGTRLTVV.

V is TRBV5-4 and J is TRBJ1-5, with D possibly TRBD1 on 6 matching bases. CDR3 length: 15 residues. CDR1 and CDR2 from the germline V gene are SGHNT and YYREEE (reference sequence). V lost 4 bases, J lost 4 bases, and 15 bases lay in between. In DNA form, the CDR3 reads TGTGCCAGCAGCCGGGGGGGGCAGCTTAATCAGCCCCAGCATTTT. Translating gives CASSRGGQLNQPQHF.

The rearrangement links TRBV7-2 to TRBJ1-1; tentative D call: TRBD1 (5 bases). CDR1 SGHTA and CDR2 FQGNSA come from the germline V gene. V lost 5 bases and J 2 bases, leaving 18 bases between the germline ends. This CDR3 is 16 amino acids long. CDR3 residues: CASSQGRWRGNTEAFF. The CDR3 nucleotides read TGTGCCAGCAGCCAGGGTCGGTGGCGGGGCAACACTGAAGCTTTCTTT.

The rearrangement uses TRBV6-6 and TRBJ2-2; 10 bases agree with TRBD1. The end of the DNA is better explained by TRBJ1-3, so the J call may be wrong. The CDR3 has 14 residues. Germline CDR1 is MNHNY and CDR2 is SVGAGI (reference sequence). The CDR3 loop is CASSRDRGGNTIYF. CDR3 nucleotide sequence: TGTGCCAGCAGTCGGGACAGGGGCGGAAACACCATATATTTT.

There are a few counts of this clone. The V call is TRBV6-6, the J call TRBJ2-1, with D tentatively TRBD2 (7 bases). Germline-derived CDR1 and CDR2 are MNHNY and SVGAGI (reference sequence). This CDR3 has 15 amino acids. Trimming removed 3 bases at V and 0 bases at J, with 9 bases between. CDR3 sequence (DNA): TGTGCCAGCAGTTATGGGGGGGCCTCCTACAATGAGCAGTTCTTC. This encodes CASSYGGASYNEQFF.

As for this clone: Its ends do not fully match the called genes, so a read error is possible. The chain links TRBV7-9 to TRBJ1-1, with D perhaps TRBD1 (6 bases). CDR3 size: 15 residues. CDR1 and CDR2 from the germline V gene are SEHNR and FQNEAQ (reference sequence). The DNA for the CDR3 is TGTTCCAGCAGTATCGAGGCAGGGGAGGGCACTGAAGCTTTCTTT. Translated: CSSSIEAGEGTEAFF.

V is TRBV19 and J is TRBJ1-1; D remains unclear. Germline assignment: CDR1 LNHDA and CDR2 SQIVND (reference sequence). CDR3 length: 16 amino acids. V lost 5 bases and J lost 1, with 17 bases in between. Here the CDR3 DNA reads TGTGCCAGTAGTTCCATCTCACCTCCCGGGAACACTGAAGCTTTCTTT. Translated: CASSSISPPGNTEAFF. The full variable domain, with the rest looked up from reference TRBV19 and TRBJ1-1, is DGGITQSPKYLFRKEGQNVTLSCEQNLNHDAMYWYRQDPGQGLRLIYYSQIVNDFQKGDIAEGYSVSREKKESFPLTVTSAQKNPTAFYLCASSSISPPGNTEAFFGQGTRLTVV.

The chain links TRBV7-8 to TRBJ1-4; 7 bases line up with TRBD1. Germline CDR1 is SGHVS and CDR2 is FQNEAQ. With V trimmed by 5 bases and J by 3 bases, 9 bases remained unmatched. This CDR3 spans 16 amino acids. The CDR3 loop reads CASSPPRGTANEKLFF. CDR3 in DNA: TGTGCCAGCAGCCCACCCCGCGGGACAGCTAATGAAAAACTGTTTTTT.

The gene calls are TRBV29-1 and TRBJ1-4; possible D gene TRBD1, 6 bases. CDR3 length equals 13 residues. Trimming cost V 2 bases and J 3 bases, with 7 bases left between them. CDR1 SQVTM and CDR2 ANQGSEA come from the germline V gene. The CDR3 loop reads CSVETGPNEKLFF. CDR3 DNA: TGCAGCGTTGAAACAGGGCCTAATGAAAAACTGTTTTTT.

The sample holds one count of this clone. The V gene is TRBV6-5, the J gene TRBJ2-5; D perhaps matches TRBD1 (6 bases). TRBJ2-7 matches the DNA end more closely, so the J call is doubtful. The CDR3 is 15 residues long. CDR1 and CDR2 (germline): MNHEY, SVGAGI. The CDR3 nucleotides are TGTGCCAGCAGCCGAACAGACAGGCTCTCCTACGAGCAGTACTTC. Protein: CASSRTDRLSYEQYF.

The genes are TRBV6-5 and TRBJ2-5, with TRBD2 matching over 9 bases. CDR1 and CDR2 from the germline V gene are MNHEY and SVGAGI. The CDR3 extends over 15 amino acids. V shed 5 bases and J 3 bases; nucleotides not matched to a gene: 7. The CDR3 DNA reads TGTGCCAGCAGTAACCGGGGACTAGCCAAAGAGACCCAGTACTTC. Translating it yields CASSNRGLAKETQYF.

Details on this clone: Other DNA sequences from this sample encode an identical CDR3 as well. The chain combines TRBV2 with TRBJ2-6; D is undetermined. CDR1 is SNHLY, CDR2 FYNNEI, per germline. The V end was cut by 3 bases, the J end by 1 base, with 7 bases between. The CDR3 contains 15 residues. The CDR3 sequence is CASSDWASGANVLTF. CDR3 sequence (DNA): TGTGCCAGCAGTGATTGGGCTTCTGGGGCCAACGTCCTGACTTTC.

The chain combines TRBV9 with TRBJ2-2; D not resolved. Germline V gives CDR1 SGDLS, CDR2 YYNGEE. The CDR3 runs 14 residues. Deletions cut 4 bases from V and 3 bases from J, with 10 bases between. CDR3 region: CASSYLVDTGELFF. In DNA, the CDR3 is TGTGCCAGCAGCTACTTGGTAGACACCGGGGAGCTGTTTTTT. The full variable domain, its missing parts supplied by reference TRBV9 and TRBJ2-2, is DSGVTQTPKHLITATGQRVTLRCSPRSGDLSVYWYQQSLDQGLQFLIQYYNGEERAKGNILERFSAQQFPDLHSELNLSSLELGDSALYFCASSYLVDTGELFFGEGSRLTVL.

This sequence joins TRBV19 and TRBJ2-7; the match to TRBD2 covers 9 bases. The germline V gene has CDR1 LNHDA and CDR2 SQIVND (reference sequence). This CDR3 is 15 amino acids long. With 3 bases clipped from V and 4 bases from J, the junction kept 7 bases outside the gene matches. The CDR3 nucleotides are TGTGCCAGTAGTATTCAAGCGGGGGGCCGTTACGAGCAGTACTTC. The encoded protein is CASSIQAGGRYEQYF.

The rearrangement joins TRBV5-6 to TRBJ1-2, with D possibly matching TRBD1 (6 bases). Germline V gives CDR1 SGHDT, CDR2 YYEEEE. V lost 5 bases and J 3 bases, leaving 11 bases between the germline ends. The CDR3 runs 13 residues. CDR3 sequence reads: CASRADRYYGYTF. CDR3 nucleotide sequence: TGTGCCAGCAGAGCGGACAGATACTATGGCTACACCTTC.

This chain uses TRBV9 with TRBJ2-5; D might be TRBD2 (6 bases). The DNA end is a closer match to TRBJ2-7, so the J assignment may be wrong. In germline, CDR1 is SGDLS, CDR2 YYNGEE. This CDR3 contains 15 residues. The CDR3 is CASSVSGTGVYEQYF. Here the CDR3 DNA reads TGTGCCAGCAGCGTATCCGGGACGGGAGTCTACGAGCAGTACTTC.